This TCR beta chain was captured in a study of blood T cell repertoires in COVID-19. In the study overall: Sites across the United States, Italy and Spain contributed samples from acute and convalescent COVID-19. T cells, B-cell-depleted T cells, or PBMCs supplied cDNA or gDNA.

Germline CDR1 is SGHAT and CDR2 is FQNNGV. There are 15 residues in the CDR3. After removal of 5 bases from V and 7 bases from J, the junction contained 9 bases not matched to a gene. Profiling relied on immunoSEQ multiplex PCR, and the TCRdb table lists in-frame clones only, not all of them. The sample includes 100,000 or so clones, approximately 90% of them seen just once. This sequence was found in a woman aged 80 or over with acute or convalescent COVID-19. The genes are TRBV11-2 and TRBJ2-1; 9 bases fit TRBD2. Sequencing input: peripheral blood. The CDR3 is CASSPHWAGGNEQFF. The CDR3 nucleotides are TGTGCCAGCAGCCCCCACTGGGCGGGGGGGAATGAGCAGTTCTTC.